The 6 T cell receptor beta chains given below trace back to one sample, sequenced in a study of a mutant IDH1 vaccine in newly diagnosed glioma. Time point here: week 11, during vaccination. Doses comprised 300 ug of mutant IDH1 20-mer peptide each, plus topical imiquimod. What these receptors recognize is not known. Only in-frame clones appear in the TCRdb table, and some are missing; sequencing was by immunoSEQ multiplex PCR. The table has roughly 61,000 clones, about four fifths seen once. Sequencing was performed on PBMCs, taken from a glioma patient whose treatment included an IDH1 peptide vaccine. These receptors all come from a man aged 50-60 years with glioma.

The genes are TRBV6-5 and TRBJ2-7; 9 positions agree with TRBD1. Germline V gives CDR1 MNHEY, CDR2 SVGAGI. V lost 0 bases and J lost 5; bases outside the gene matches: 8. CDR3 length equals 16 residues. The CDR3, as DNA: TGTGCCAGCAGTTACTCGACCTCGGGGACAGGGAACGAGCAGTACTTC. It yields the protein CASSYSTSGTGNEQYF.

V is TRBV11-2 and J is TRBJ1-1; a possible D gene is TRBD1 (5 bases). V was trimmed by 7 bases and J by 0 bases, leaving 12 bases between them. Germline CDR1 is SGHAT and CDR2 is FQNNGV. The length of the CDR3 is 14 residues. Written as DNA, the CDR3 is TGTGCCAGCAACACCTGGGGCATGAACACTGAAGCTTTCTTT. Protein product: CASNTWGMNTEAFF.

This chain connects TRBV6-5 to TRBJ2-2; D is perhaps TRBD1 (6 bases). CDR1 is MNHEY and CDR2 is SVGAGI in the germline V gene. There are 15 residues in the CDR3. Trimming pared 0 bases from V and 1 base from J, leaving 6 bases between. The CDR3 loop reads CASSYSTGNTGELFF. The CDR3 coding sequence is TGTGCCAGCAGTTACTCGACAGGGAACACCGGGGAGCTGTTTTTT.

This clone was seen a few times. This chain uses TRBV28 with TRBJ2-2, with 7 bases aligning to TRBD1. This CDR3 is built from 13 residues. Looked up from germline, CDR1 is MDHEN and CDR2 is SYDVKM. V shed 8 bases and J 0 bases; nucleotides not matched to a gene: 0. CDR3 region: CASGTANTGELFF. CDR3 DNA sequence: TGTGCCAGCGGGACAGCGAACACCGGGGAGCTGTTTTTT.

The chain has TRBV7-2 and TRBJ2-5, with 10 bases aligning to TRBD2. Germline trimming cut 1 base from V and 4 bases from J; bases unmatched to any gene: 0. CDR1 and CDR2 (germline): SGHTA, FQGNSA. The CDR3 is 14 amino acids. DNA for the CDR3: TGTGCCAGCAGCTTAGGACTAGCGGGAGAGACCCAGTACTTC. Its translation is CASSLGLAGETQYF.

This clone was counted a single time. The genes are TRBV6-1 and TRBJ2-5; 10 bases are a match to TRBD2. In germline, CDR1 is MNHNS, CDR2 SASEGT. V lost 4 bases and J lost 5; bases outside the gene matches: 7. CDR3 length equals 15 residues. CDR3 bases: TGTGCCAGCAGTGGGAGCGGGAGGGCCGGGGAGACCCAGTACTTC. Encoded protein: CASSGSGRAGETQYF.